What follows are 25 T cell receptor beta chains derived from one specimen sequenced in a study of cytomegalovirus exposure and HLA in healthy donors. The PCR used 60 Vbeta and 13 Jbeta primers. The table came from immunoSEQ multiplex PCR; TCRdb's copy has only in-frame clones and leaves some out. Of about 200,000 clones in the sample, 85% to 90% were seen once. The sequenced material came from PBMCs. These receptors were obtained from a young man in good health and CMV-seronegative.

The V and J genes are TRBV19 and TRBJ2-7; tentative D call: TRBD1 (6 bases). The germline V gene encodes CDR1 LNHDA and CDR2 SQIVND (reference sequence). The CDR3 contains 14 residues. V lost 4 bases to trimming and J lost 4 bases, with 14 bases between them. CDR3 in amino acids: CASSKGRGLYEQYF. CDR3 nucleotide sequence: TGTGCCAGTAGTAAGGGCAGGGGTCTTTACGAGCAGTACTTC.

The rearrangement joins TRBV19 to TRBJ2-4; no definite D call. The CDR3 has 14 residues. Trimming cost V 6 bases and J 0 bases, with 9 bases left between them. Germline CDR1 reads LNHDA; CDR2 reads SQIVND (reference sequence). CDR3 amino acids: CASSPHRAKNIQYF. CDR3 coding DNA: TGTGCCAGTAGCCCCCACAGAGCCAAAAACATTCAGTACTTC.

The chain is built from TRBV18 and TRBJ2-1; D is perhaps TRBD1 (6 bases). CDR1 is KGHSH, CDR2 LQKENI, per germline. Trimming removed 4 bases from V and 0 bases from J, with 10 bases in between. The CDR3 runs 15 residues. CDR3 coding DNA: TGTGCCAGCTCACTGGGGGCAAACTCCTACAATGAGCAGTTCTTC. It codes for CASSLGANSYNEQFF.

The V and J genes are TRBV5-1 and TRBJ2-1; 9 positions agree with TRBD2. Per the germline V gene, CDR1 is SGHRS and CDR2 is YFSETQ. The CDR3 has 15 residues. J was trimmed by 6 bases and V by 4 bases; bases with no gene match: 8. The CDR3 coding sequence is TGCGCCAGCAGCATTAGCGGGAGTGCGGGCAATGAGCAGTTCTTC. Residues: CASSISGSAGNEQFF.

This clone was counted once. This chain links TRBV6-5 with TRBJ1-1; D not resolved. CDR1 and CDR2 (germline): MNHEY, SVGAGI. V gave up 7 bases and J gave up 1 base, with 4 bases separating them. This CDR3 region has 11 residues. The CDR3 DNA sequence: TGTGCCAGCAACAGGAACACTGAAGCTTTCTTT. It translates to CASNRNTEAFF.

This chain uses TRBV27 with TRBJ2-3; the D is unclear. Trimming cost V 3 bases and J 0 bases, with 7 bases left between them. Germline V gene sequence: CDR1 MNHEY, CDR2 SMNVEV (reference sequence). This CDR3 comprises 14 residues. The CDR3: CASSLVQSTDTQYF. For the CDR3, the DNA is TGTGCCAGCAGTTTGGTACAGAGCACAGATACGCAGTATTTT.

The chain links TRBV5-4 to TRBJ1-2; D is unclear. Per germline, CDR1 SGHNT and CDR2 YYREEE (reference sequence). The CDR3 length is 13 residues. Between the trimmed V and J ends, which lost 4 bases and 0 bases, there was a span of 7 bases. CDR3 DNA: TGTGCCAGCAGCCAGAAAGCTAACTATGGCTACACCTTC. This encodes CASSQKANYGYTF.

J is TRBJ2-1 and V is TRBV18; 9 nucleotides align to TRBD1. The V gene's germline CDR1 is KGHSH and CDR2 LQKENI. The CDR3 runs to 15 residues. Trimming cost V 5 bases and J 10 bases; bases outside gene matches: 12. The CDR3 coding sequence is TGTGCCAGCTCATCCACAGGGGGCTGGAATGGCGAGCAGTTCTTC. Encoded protein: CASSSTGGWNGEQFF.

The table lists this clone with a count of one. The V call is TRBV18, the J call TRBJ2-5; TRBD2 might be the D (6 bases). The J call may be faulty, since TRBJ2-7 better matches the DNA end. The CDR3 totals 12 residues. The germline CDR1 and CDR2 sequences are KGHSH and LQKENI. The CDR3 region is CASRGGSYEQYF. CDR3 nucleotides: TGTGCCAGCCGGGGAGGCTCCTACGAGCAGTACTTC.

The chain uses TRBV28 and TRBJ2-1; TRBD1 agrees at 7 bases. Germline CDR1 and CDR2: MDHEN and SYDVKM. The CDR3 length is 15 residues. Trimming removed 8 bases from V and 2 bases from J; junction bases left unmatched: 9. This CDR3 is CASGSRGLTYNEQFF. The CDR3 coding sequence is TGTGCCAGCGGTAGCAGGGGGTTAACCTACAATGAGCAGTTCTTC. Full variable domain (rest looked up from reference TRBV28 and TRBJ2-1): DVKVTQSSRYLVKRTGEKVFLECVQDMDHENMFWYRQDPGLGLRLIYFSYDVKMKEKGDIPEGYSVSREKKERFSLILESASTNQTSMYLCASGSRGLTYNEQFFGPGTRLTVL.

V and J are TRBV11-2 and TRBJ2-3, with 8 positions matching TRBD2. Looked up from germline, CDR1 is SGHAT and CDR2 is FQNNGV. The CDR3 contains 15 residues. V shed 8 bases, J shed 1 base, and the junction held 8 bases outside the gene matches. The chain's CDR3 is CASLISGGGTDTQYF. CDR3 nucleotide sequence: TGTGCCAGCCTGATCTCCGGGGGGGGCACAGATACGCAGTATTTT. Drawing the rest from reference TRBV11-2 and TRBJ2-3, the complete variable domain is EAGVAQSPRYKIIEKRQSVAFWCNPISGHATLYWYQQILGQGPKLLIQFQNNGVVDDSQLPKDRFSAERLKGVDSTLKIQPAKLEDSAVYLCASLISGGGTDTQYFGPGTRLTVL.

The chain recombines TRBV7-2 with TRBJ2-2, with D possibly TRBD2 on 7 matching bases. Germline V gene data show CDR1 as SGHTA and CDR2 as FQGNSA. With 0 bases removed from V and 4 bases from J, the gap between germline ends came to 12 bases. The CDR3 spans 16 residues. CDR3 loop: CASSLAGGPFTGELFF. CDR3 in DNA: TGTGCCAGCAGCTTAGCGGGGGGGCCTTTCACCGGGGAGCTGTTTTTT.

This clone has just one count. J is TRBJ1-6 and V is TRBV7-2; TRBD1 matches at 9 bases. CDR1 is SGHTA, CDR2 FQGNSA, per germline. J gave up 9 bases and V 1 base, and 4 bases lay outside the gene matches. This CDR3 is built from 15 residues. CDR3 amino acids: CASSLEGTGISPLHF. Written as DNA, the CDR3 is TGTGCCAGCAGCTTAGAAGGGACAGGGATTTCACCCCTCCACTTT. The variable domain in full, completed from reference TRBV7-2 and TRBJ1-6, reads GAGVSQSPSNKVTEKGKDVELRCDPISGHTALYWYRQSLGQGLEFLIYFQGNSAPDKSGLPSDRFSAERTGGSVSTLTIQRTQQEDSAVYLCASSLEGTGISPLHFGNGTRLTVT.

CDR3 nucleotides: TGTGCCAGCAGCGCAACTACATACAATGAGCAGTTCTTC. It encodes CASSATTYNEQFF. The genes are TRBV13 and TRBJ2-1; D is undetermined. The germline V gene has CDR1 PRHDT and CDR2 FYEKMQ (reference sequence). This CDR3 contains 13 residues. The V and J ends lost 5 bases and 4 bases respectively, with 9 bases between them.

A single count supports this clone. Other DNA sequences in the same sample also yield this CDR3. V is TRBV30 and J is TRBJ2-3; the match to TRBD2 covers 7 bases. V dropped 3 bases and J dropped 0; count of bases not matched to a gene: 0. The germline V gene encodes CDR1 GTSNPN and CDR2 SVGIG (reference sequence). The CDR3 has 13 residues. The CDR3 DNA follows: TGTGCCTGGAGGGGGGGGAGCACAGATACGCAGTATTTT. Protein: CAWRGGSTDTQYF.

This clone was seen only once. The V call is TRBV5-4, the J call TRBJ2-7; D might be TRBD2 (5 bases). V dropped 0 bases and J dropped 4 bases, with 5 bases sitting between them. This CDR3 contains 12 residues. From germline, CDR1 is SGHNT and CDR2 YYREEE (reference sequence). The CDR3 protein is CASSLGGYEQYF. CDR3 DNA: TGTGCCAGCAGCTTGGGCGGGTACGAGCAGTACTTC. The full variable domain, its missing parts supplied by reference TRBV5-4 and TRBJ2-7, is ETGVTQSPTHLIKTRGQQVTLRCSSQSGHNTVSWYQQALGQGPQFIFQYYREEENGRGNFPPRFSGLQFPNYSSELNVNALELDDSALYLCASSLGGYEQYFGPGTRLTVT.

This chain connects TRBV30 to TRBJ1-3; TRBD1 matches at 7 bases. Losses at the gene ends were 3 bases for V and 1 base for J; bases not matched to a gene: 6. The CDR3 runs 15 residues. Germline CDR1 and CDR2: GTSNPN and SVGIG (reference sequence). The CDR3: CAWREGGSSGNTIYF. CDR3 nucleotides: TGTGCCTGGAGGGAAGGGGGCAGTTCTGGAAACACCATATATTTT.

This chain links TRBV19 with TRBJ2-2; the match to TRBD2 covers 12 bases. After removal of 3 bases from V and 0 bases from J, the junction contained 5 bases not matched to a gene. Per the germline V gene, CDR1 is LNHDA and CDR2 is SQIVND (reference sequence). This CDR3 contains 18 residues. The CDR3 DNA reads as TGTGCCAGTAGTATGACTAGCGGGAGAATATCGAACACCGGGGAGCTGTTTTTT. Amino acid sequence: CASSMTSGRISNTGELFF.

The chain combines TRBV28 with TRBJ2-7; 9 positions agree with TRBD1. CDR3 size: 15 residues. CDR1 is MDHEN, CDR2 SYDVKM, per germline. V was clipped by 5 bases and J by 4 bases; unmatched bases: 9. CDR3: CASSHLGTGLYEQYF. The CDR3 nucleotides read TGTGCCAGCAGTCACCTAGGGACAGGGCTATACGAGCAGTACTTC. Full variable domain (outside the CDR3, taken from reference TRBV28 and TRBJ2-7): DVKVTQSSRYLVKRTGEKVFLECVQDMDHENMFWYRQDPGLGLRLIYFSYDVKMKEKGDIPEGYSVSREKKERFSLILESASTNQTSMYLCASSHLGTGLYEQYFGPGTRLTVT.

This clone was seen a handful of times. This sequence joins TRBV4-2 and TRBJ2-1, with TRBD2 matching over 9 bases. The length of the CDR3 is 13 residues. The trim removed 5 bases at V and 6 bases at J, leaving 2 bases unmatched. Germline assignment: CDR1 LGHNA and CDR2 YNFKEQ. As DNA, the CDR3 is TGTGCCAGCAGCGAAGCGGGGGGCAATGAGCAGTTCTTC. Its protein is CASSEAGGNEQFF.

The V call is TRBV7-9, the J call TRBJ2-3; 10 bases map to TRBD2. The CDR3 has 16 residues. Germline V gives CDR1 SEHNR, CDR2 FQNEAQ (reference sequence). V shed 5 bases and J 3 bases; nucleotides not matched to a gene: 8. Here the CDR3 reads CASSPRGSGRTDTQYF. The CDR3 DNA sequence: TGTGCCAGCAGCCCCAGAGGTAGCGGGAGGACAGATACGCAGTATTTT. Based on the CDR3 plus reference TRBV7-9 and TRBJ2-3, the full variable domain is DTGVSQNPRHKITKRGQNVTFRCDPISEHNRLYWYRQTLGQGPEFLTYFQNEAQLEKSRLLSDRFSAERPKGSFSTLEIQRTEQGDSAMYLCASSPRGSGRTDTQYFGPGTRLTVL.

Only a few counts were recorded for this clone. The genes are TRBV6-5 and TRBJ2-7; D might be TRBD2 (6 bases). Trimming took off 0 bases at V and 6 bases at J, with 12 bases between the two ends. The CDR3 contains 14 residues. Germline assignment: CDR1 MNHEY and CDR2 SVGAGI. CDR3 DNA: TGTGCCAGCAGTTACTCGGAGGAGGGTACCGAGCAGTACTTC. Amino acid sequence: CASSYSEEGTEQYF.

The J gene is TRBJ2-7, the V gene TRBV11-2; D uncertain. The CDR3 covers 13 residues. Looked up from germline, CDR1 is SGHAT and CDR2 is FQNNGV. Between the trimmed V and J ends, which lost 0 bases and 1 base, there was a span of 4 bases. CDR3 residues: CASSLEASYEQYF. In DNA, the CDR3 is TGTGCCAGCAGCTTAGAAGCATCCTACGAGCAGTACTTC.

There are a few counts of this clone. J is TRBJ2-5 and V is TRBV7-8; D gene unclear. V lost 5 bases to trimming and J lost 2 bases, with 15 bases between them. CDR1 and CDR2 (germline): SGHVS, FQNEAQ. CDR3 length: 15 amino acids. The CDR3 sequence is CASSPAAASQETQYF. CDR3 bases: TGTGCCAGCAGCCCCGCGGCAGCTTCTCAAGAGACCCAGTACTTC.

The chain combines TRBV19 with TRBJ2-7, with D maybe TRBD2 (6 bases). V was trimmed by 5 bases and J by 4 bases, leaving 21 bases between them. Germline CDR1 and CDR2: LNHDA and SQIVND (reference sequence). The CDR3 covers 16 residues. The chain's CDR3 is CASSADSQGGAYEQYF. The DNA of the CDR3 is TGTGCCAGTAGTGCAGACAGTCAGGGAGGAGCTTACGAGCAGTACTTC. The entire variable domain, with the rest obtained from reference TRBV19 and TRBJ2-7, is as follows: DGGITQSPKYLFRKEGQNVTLSCEQNLNHDAMYWYRQDPGQGLRLIYYSQIVNDFQKGDIAEGYSVSREKKESFPLTVTSAQKNPTAFYLCASSADSQGGAYEQYFGPGTRLTVT.